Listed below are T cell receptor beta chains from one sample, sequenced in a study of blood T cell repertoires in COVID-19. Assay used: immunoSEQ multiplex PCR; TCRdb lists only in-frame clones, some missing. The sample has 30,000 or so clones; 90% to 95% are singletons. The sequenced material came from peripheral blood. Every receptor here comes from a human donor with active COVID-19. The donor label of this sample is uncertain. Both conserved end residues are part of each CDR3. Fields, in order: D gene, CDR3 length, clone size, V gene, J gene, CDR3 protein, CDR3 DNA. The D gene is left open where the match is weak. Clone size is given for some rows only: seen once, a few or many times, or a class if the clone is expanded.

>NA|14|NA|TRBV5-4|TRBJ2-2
CASTPLELTGELFF
TGTGCCAGCACCCCACTAGAACTCACCGGGGAGCTGTTTTTT
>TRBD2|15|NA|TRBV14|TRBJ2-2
CASSQSLRESGELFF
TGTGCCAGCAGCCAATCTCTGCGGGAGAGCGGGGAGCTGTTTTTT
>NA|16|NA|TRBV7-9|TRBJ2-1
CASSPPGGGQYNEQFF
TGTGCCAGCAGCCCACCTGGGGGGGGACAATACAATGAGCAGTTCTTC
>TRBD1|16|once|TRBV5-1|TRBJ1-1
CASSSPGQGMNTEAFF
TGCGCCAGCAGCTCACCGGGACAGGGGATGAACACTGAAGCTTTCTTT
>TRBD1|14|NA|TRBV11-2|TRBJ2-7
CASSSGTGSYEQYF
TGTGCCAGCAGCTCCGGGACAGGGTCCTACGAGCAGTACTTC
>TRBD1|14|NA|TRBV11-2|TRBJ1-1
CASSLPDRVTEAFF
TGTGCCAGCAGCTTACCGGACAGGGTTACTGAAGCTTTCTTT
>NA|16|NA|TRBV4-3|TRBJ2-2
CASSEAAGTNTGELFF
TGCGCCAGCAGCGAAGCGGCGGGTACGAACACCGGGGAGCTGTTTTTT
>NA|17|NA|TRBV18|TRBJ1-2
CASSPPIPGQRIYGYTF
TGTGCCAGCTCACCACCGATCCCCGGACAGCGGATCTATGGCTACACCTTC
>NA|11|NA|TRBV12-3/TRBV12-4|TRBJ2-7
CASSLGQEQYF
TGTGCCAGCAGTTTAGGGCAAGAGCAGTACTTC
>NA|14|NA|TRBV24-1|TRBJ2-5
CATSDSAGKGTQYF
TGTGCCACCAGTGACTCGGCGGGTAAGGGGACCCAGTACTTC
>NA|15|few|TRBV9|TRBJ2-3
CASSVAGSRTDTQYF
TGTGCCAGCAGCGTAGCGGGGTCCCGCACAGATACGCAGTATTTT
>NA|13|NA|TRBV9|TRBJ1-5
CASSVEGDQPQHF
TGTGCCAGCAGCGTAGAAGGGGATCAGCCCCAGCATTTT
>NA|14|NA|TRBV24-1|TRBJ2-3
CATSDFKGADTQYF
TGTGCCACCAGTGATTTTAAGGGGGCAGATACGCAGTATTTT
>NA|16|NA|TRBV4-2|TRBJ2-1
CASSQGIEISYNEQFF
TGTGCCAGCAGCCAAGGCATAGAAATAAGCTACAATGAGCAGTTCTTC
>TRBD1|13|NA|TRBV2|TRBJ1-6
CASKAGGNSPLHF
TGTGCCAGCAAAGCAGGGGGTAATTCACCCCTCCACTTT
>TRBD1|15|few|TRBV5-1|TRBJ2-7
CASSTGQGRAYEQYF
TGCGCCAGCAGCACGGGACAGGGTCGGGCCTACGAGCAGTACTTC
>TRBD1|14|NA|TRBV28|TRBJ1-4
CASSLSGGVEKLFF
TGTGCCAGCAGTTTGTCAGGGGGAGTGGAAAAACTGTTTTTT
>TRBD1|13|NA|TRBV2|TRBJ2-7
CASSGQGAYEQYF
TGTGCCAGCAGTGGCCAGGGGGCCTACGAGCAGTACTTC
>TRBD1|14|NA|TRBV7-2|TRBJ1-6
CASRDRGYNSPLHF
TGTGCCAGCAGAGACAGGGGCTATAATTCACCCCTCCACTTT
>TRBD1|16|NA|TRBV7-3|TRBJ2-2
CASSLGQGDNTGELFF
TGTGCCAGCAGCTTAGGTCAGGGGGACAACACCGGGGAGCTGTTTTTT
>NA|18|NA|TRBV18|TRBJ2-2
CASSPSILGSVNTGELFF
TGTGCCAGCTCTCCATCCATCTTAGGGAGCGTGAACACCGGGGAGCTGTTTTTT
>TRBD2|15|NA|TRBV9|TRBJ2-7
CASSVDSGSSYEQYF
TGTGCCAGCAGCGTAGATAGCGGGAGCTCCTACGAGCAGTACTTC
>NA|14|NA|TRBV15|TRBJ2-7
CATISADSSYEQYF
TGTGCCACCATTTCAGCGGATAGCTCCTACGAGCAGTACTTC
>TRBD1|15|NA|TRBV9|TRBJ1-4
CASSAGTASNEKLFF
TGTGCCAGCAGCGCTGGGACAGCCTCTAATGAAAAACTGTTTTTT
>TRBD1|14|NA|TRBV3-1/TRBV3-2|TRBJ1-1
CASSYGQGRTEAFF
TGTGCCAGCAGCTATGGACAGGGGAGGACTGAAGCTTTCTTT
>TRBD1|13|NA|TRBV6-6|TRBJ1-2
CASSSQGVDGYTF
TGTGCCAGCAGTTCGCAGGGGGTCGATGGCTACACCTTC
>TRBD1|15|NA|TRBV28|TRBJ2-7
CASSFVGGSSYEQYF
TGTGCCAGCAGTTTTGTAGGGGGCAGCTCCTACGAGCAGTACTTC
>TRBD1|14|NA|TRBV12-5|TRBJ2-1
CASGLVEGAHEQFF
TGTGCTAGTGGTTTGGTCGAGGGGGCCCATGAGCAGTTCTTC
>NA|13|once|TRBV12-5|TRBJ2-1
CASGLTGTNEQFF
TGTGCTAGTGGTTTGACAGGGACCAATGAGCAGTTCTTC
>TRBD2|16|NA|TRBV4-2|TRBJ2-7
CASSQEGTSGSYEQYF
TGTGCCAGCAGCCAAGAGGGGACTAGCGGAAGCTACGAGCAGTACTTC
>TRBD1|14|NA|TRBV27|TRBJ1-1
CASSLQGGAVEAFF
TGTGCCAGCAGTTTACAAGGGGGCGCGGTTGAAGCTTTCTTT
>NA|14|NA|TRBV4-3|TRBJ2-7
CASSLGLSSYEQYF
TGCGCCAGCAGCCTAGGACTCTCCTCCTACGAGCAGTACTTC
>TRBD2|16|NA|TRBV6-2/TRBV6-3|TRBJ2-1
CASSYTSGGILNEQFF
TGTGCCAGCAGTTACACTAGCGGGGGTATTCTGAATGAGCAGTTCTTC
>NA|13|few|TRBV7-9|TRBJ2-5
CASSLGAQETQYF
TGTGCCAGCAGCTTAGGGGCTCAAGAGACCCAGTACTTC
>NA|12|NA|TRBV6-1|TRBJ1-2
CASSEIGYGYTF
TGTGCCAGCAGTGAAATCGGGTATGGCTACACCTTC
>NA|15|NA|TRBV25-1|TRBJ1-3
CASSDKGGSGNTIYF
TGTGCCAGCAGTGACAAAGGGGGCTCTGGAAACACCATATATTTT
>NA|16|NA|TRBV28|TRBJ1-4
CASSLDRDRINEKLFF
TGTGCCAGCAGTTTAGATAGAGACAGGATTAATGAAAAACTGTTTTTT